Listed below are T cell receptor beta chains from one sample, sequenced in a study of technical replicates of blood from a few donors. Assay: immunoSEQ multiplex PCR; the TCRdb copy retains only in-frame clones and omits some. The top ten hold 0.2% to 0.3% of the sample, which has about 83,000 clones, over 85% seen once. Sequenced: T cells isolated from PBMCs. The receptor source for this set is a human donor in good health. Both conserved end residues are part of each CDR3. D genes are given only for firm matches. Clone size appears in some rows only: once, few, many, or a class for an expanded clone.

TRBD2,once,TRBJ2-2,TRBV19,CASSIREGRTGELFF,TGTGCCAGTAGTATACGGGAGGGCCGCACCGGGGAGCTGTTTTTT
TRBD2,-,TRBJ2-2,TRBV28,CASSINIYPVPGLAGEDTGELFF,TGTGCCAGCAGTATCAATATTTACCCCGTCCCGGGACTAGCGGGAGAAGACACCGGGGAGCTGTTTTTT
TRBD1,-,TRBJ2-2,TRBV4-1,CASSQRQGSSGELFF,TGCGCCAGCAGCCAGAGACAGGGGAGTAGCGGGGAGCTGTTTTTT
TRBD2,-,TRBJ2-1,TRBV5-5,CASSLDGGAYNEQFF,TGTGCCAGCAGCTTGGACGGGGGGGCCTACAATGAGCAGTTCTTC
-,few,TRBJ1-1,TRBV29-1,CSASKHSGNTEAFF,TGCAGCGCATCAAAGCACAGTGGAAACACTGAAGCTTTCTTT
-,-,TRBJ1-1,TRBV10-3,CAITEDRSRNTEAFF,TGTGCCATCACCGAAGACAGAAGCCGAAACACTGAAGCTTTCTTT
TRBD1,-,TRBJ2-7,TRBV28,CASSSLDRGHREQYF,TGTGCCAGCAGTTCACTGGACAGGGGGCATCGCGAGCAGTACTTC
TRBD1,once,TRBJ1-1,TRBV18,CASSQGQGGLTEAFF,TGTGCCAGCTCTCAGGGACAGGGGGGCCTCACTGAAGCTTTCTTT
-,once,TRBJ1-1,TRBV7-9,CASQGNTEAFF,TGTGCCAGCCAGGGGAACACTGAAGCTTTCTTT
-,once,TRBJ1-4,TRBV7-8,CASSLETDRNEKLFF,TGTGCCAGCAGCTTAGAGACGGACAGAAATGAAAAACTGTTTTTT
-,-,TRBJ1-2,TRBV7-9,CASSLQGLNYGYTF,TGTGCCAGCAGCCTTCAGGGTTTAAACTATGGCTACACCTTC
-,-,TRBJ2-7,TRBV5-1,CASSDPAGMPYEQYF,TGCGCCAGCAGTGACCCGGCAGGGATGCCCTACGAGCAGTACTTC
-,-,TRBJ2-2,TRBV20-1,CSAPGTGELFF,TGCAGTGCGCCCGGTACCGGGGAGCTGTTTTTT
-,-,TRBJ2-5,TRBV25-1,CASHYQETQYF,TGTGCCAGCCATTACCAAGAGACCCAGTACTTC
-,-,TRBJ1-5,TRBV4-2,CASSQPGEQPQHF,TGTGCCAGCAGCCAACCCGGGGAGCAGCCCCAGCATTTT
-,-,TRBJ2-7,TRBV30,CAWSTGGARAYF,TGTGCCTGGAGTACGGGCGGGGCCAGGGCGTACTTC